This T cell receptor beta chain was captured by sequencing in a study of siplizumab effects on memory and regulatory T cells. Study-wide findings and caveats: Both greater diversity than memory cells and a major contribution to the alloresponse seemed to characterize naive T cells. Siplizumab cultures yielded proliferating Tregs whose suppressive function was not confirmed. Researchers could map only a minor fraction of alloreactive clones to unstimulated subsets. Mappable CD4+ clones that were alloreactive averaged roughly 69% Treg-derived with siplizumab versus roughly 25% in controls.

Clones were sequenced by immunoSEQ multiplex PCR, and TCRdb holds only the in-frame ones, with some missing. The repertoire has 100,000 or so clones, 90% to 95% of them found once; the top ten carry about 1.1%. V shed 4 bases, J shed 8 bases, and the junction held 11 bases outside the gene matches. Germline V gene sequence: CDR1 LNHDA, CDR2 SQIVND (reference sequence). This CDR3 has 16 amino acids. Concerning this clone itself: Its specificity is not known.

Sequenced input: CD4+ T cells sorted from blood. The source of this sequence is a human donor in good health. This chain joins TRBV19 and TRBJ2-4, with 10 bases lining up with TRBD1. DNA for the CDR3: TGTGCCAGTAGTAAAAGACAGGGGGCCCTTGAGGACATTCAGTACTTC. Encoded protein: CASSKRQGALEDIQYF.